This T cell receptor beta chain was observed in a study of tumor and adjacent non-tumor tissue in lung cancer. Whole-study context: The cohort had about a dozen adenocarcinoma, a couple of squamous cell and 1 small cell patients.

RNA was extracted from bulk tissue without any cell sorting. Distant lung tissue was collected more than 3 cm away from the tumor edge. Note on this clonotype: At one of its ends the junction is not consistent with the germline gene, which may arise from a read error.

CDR3 length equals 12 residues. Germline V gives CDR1 DFQATT, CDR2 SNEGSKA (reference sequence). Three rounds of nested PCR, following a modified ARM-PCR protocol, produced the TCRbeta library. TCRdb itself ran the multiplex PCR reads through MiXCR, one entry per CDR3 protein. The repertoire holds some 100,000 distinct CDR3 sequences, with under 65% as singletons. The receptor comes from a man aged 60 to 75 with non-small cell lung cancer. Input material: distant non-tumor lung tissue. The chain has TRBV20-1 and TRBJ2-1; perhaps TRBD1 as D (7 bases). The CDR3, as DNA: TGCAGTGCTATGGAGGGGGCAACTGAGCAGTCCTTC. Amino acid sequence: CSAMEGATEQSF.